This note documents a single T cell receptor beta chain sequence. This sample was taken from a study of blood T cell repertoires in COVID-19. Study-wide background: Italy, Spain and the United States were the sources of the convalescent and acute COVID-19 samples. Nucleic acid was either cDNA or gDNA, and it came from T cells, B-cell-depleted T cells, or PBMCs.

Authors' analysis steps: The assay estimated nucleated cells by amplifying reference gene primers. Libraries were prepared by immunoSEQ multiplex PCR; TCRdb keeps only in-frame clonotypes and omits some of them. Clone size and the V and J calls come from that table; the DNA yielded D and trimming. The sample carries some 72,000 clones, approximately 90% recorded once. This CDR3 has 16 amino acids. From germline, CDR1 is MRHNA and CDR2 SNTAGT. V was shortened by 2 bases and J by 1 base, with 12 bases between the two germline ends. The source of this sequence is a man between 60 and 75 years old with acute or convalescent COVID-19. The chain recombines TRBV6-4 with TRBJ2-4, with no clear D. The sample was peripheral blood. This chain's CDR3 is CASSDPWVRAKNIQYF. The CDR3 nucleotides are TGTGCCAGCAGTGACCCTTGGGTGAGGGCCAAAAACATTCAGTACTTC.